This record concerns one TCR beta chain sequence. The antigen is not known. This entry belongs to a study of T cell responses to AZD1222 COVID-19 vaccine. The study, taken as a whole, reports: No day 14 peak samples; only post-peak repertoires were characterized.

Libraries were prepared by immunoSEQ multiplex PCR; TCRdb keeps only in-frame clonotypes and omits some of them. The sample shows about 89,000 clones, 75% to 95% of them seen only once. This clonotype originated in an adult who received the AZD1222 COVID-19 vaccine. The sequences come from peripheral blood, collected 28 days after the second AZD1222 dose.

The CDR3 DNA follows: TGTGCCAGCAACAGGGCCGGTCAGCCCCAGCATTTT. Translation gives CASNRAGQPQHF. The V call is TRBV2, the J call TRBJ1-5, with D tentatively TRBD1 (6 bases). Germline V lookup: CDR1 SNHLY, CDR2 FYNNEI. The CDR3 totals 12 residues. The germline V and J ends were trimmed by 7 bases and 6 bases, with 10 bases remaining between them. Full variable domain (remainder filled in from reference TRBV2 and TRBJ1-5): EPEVTQTPSHQVTQMGQEVILRCVPISNHLYFYWYRQILGQKVEFLVSFYNNEISEKSEIFDDQFSVERPDGSNFTLKIRSTKLEDSAMYFCASNRAGQPQHFGDGTRLSIL.